The 13 T cell receptor beta chains in this list originate from one sample, sequenced in a study of T cells in Graves' hyperthyroidism and ophthalmopathy. Authors of the study amplified TCR beta CDR3 regions from RNA transcripts. A first-round RT-PCR of the TCR CDR3 used the HTBI primer set. One entry per CDR3 protein, called by TCRdb with MiXCR from the multiplex PCR reads. There are roughly 500,000 distinct CDR3 sequences in the sample; approximately 48% occur only once, and around 47% lies in the top ten. The specimen sequenced was peripheral blood or thyroid tissue (not recorded which). All receptors derive from an adult woman with Graves' disease, either hyperthyroidism or ophthalmopathy (not recorded which).

The rearrangement joins TRBV20-1 to TRBJ1-6; 8 positions match TRBD1. The germline V gene has CDR1 DFQATT and CDR2 SNEGSKA (reference sequence). This CDR3 is 16 amino acids long. Germline trimming cut 0 bases from V and 6 bases from J; bases unmatched to any gene: 7. The CDR3 loop reads CSARDLRGTGNSPLHF. The CDR3 region has the DNA TGCAGTGCTAGAGATCTCCGTGGGACAGGTAATTCACCCCTCCACTTT.

This clonotype was recorded many times. The CDR3 spells CASSLNPGAEQYF. CDR3 sequence (DNA): TGTGCCAGCAGCTTAAACCCGGGAGCCGAGCAGTACTTC. This sequence joins TRBV13 and TRBJ2-7, with D perhaps matching TRBD2 (6 bases). This CDR3 is built from 13 residues. Deletions cut 2 bases from V and 6 bases from J, with 11 bases between. Germline V lookup: CDR1 PRHDT, CDR2 FYEKMQ (reference sequence).

This clonotype was seen repeatedly, ten times or more. V is TRBV5-6 and J is TRBJ2-5; 7 bases are shared with TRBD2. Trimming at V came to 4 bases and at J to 4 bases, leaving 7 bases not matched to a gene. This CDR3 has 14 residues. Germline V gene lookup returns CDR1 SGHDT and CDR2 YYEEEE. CDR3 in DNA: TGTGCCAGCAGCCCCGCGGGAGTCGGAGAGACCCAGTACTTC. Translating gives CASSPAGVGETQYF.

On this clonotype itself: The conserved final phenylalanine or tryptophan is absent from the CDR3, which likely points to a read error. No DNA is shown, since the ends of the CDR3 on it are uncertain; the CDR3 is the one TCRdb lists. The chain combines TRBV9 with TRBJ1-4; TRBD1, the table's D call, lacks a check against the DNA. The CDR3 extends over 9 residues, inclusive of both ends. Germline assignment: CDR1 SGDLS and CDR2 YYNGEE. The CDR3 loop is CASSVAGQG.

In this sample, this clonotype turned up many times. The rearrangement uses TRBV6-6 and TRBJ2-7, with a weak D call TRBD1 (6 bases). The CDR3 covers 11 residues. The V end lost 5 bases, the J end lost 6 bases, and 8 bases lay between the germline ends. Germline V lookup: CDR1 MNHNY, CDR2 SVGAGI (reference sequence). This chain's CDR3 is CASSEGGEQYF. The CDR3 coding sequence is TGTGCCAGCAGTGAAGGGGGCGAGCAGTACTTC.

The chain couples TRBV19 to TRBJ2-1, with 14 bases aligning to TRBD2. The germline V gene has CDR1 LNHDA and CDR2 SQIVND (reference sequence). V lost 5 bases and J lost 10; bases outside the gene matches: 10. This CDR3 region has 16 residues. CDR3 residues: CASSPGLAGGSYEQFF. CDR3 DNA sequence: TGTGCCAGTAGTCCCGGACTAGCGGGAGGATCCTACGAGCAGTTCTTC.

The chain carries TRBV7-9 and TRBJ2-1; D not certain. The V end lost 1 base, the J end lost 4 bases, and 8 bases lay between the germline ends. This CDR3 spans 14 amino acids. CDR1 is SEHNR, CDR2 FQNEAQ, per germline (reference sequence). CDR3 nucleotide sequence: TGTGCCAGCAGCTTAGGAGAGATGTACAATGAGCAGTTCTTC. Protein product: CASSLGEMYNEQFF.

The J gene is TRBJ2-7, the V gene TRBV18, with a possible D match to TRBD2 (6 bases). Germline CDR1 is KGHSH and CDR2 is LQKENI. Trimming stripped 0 bases from V and 7 bases from J, with 13 bases between. The CDR3 has 14 amino acids. This chain's CDR3 is CASSPPSSGEEQYF. CDR3 DNA sequence: TGTGCCAGCTCACCACCGTCTTCGGGAGAAGAGCAGTACTTC.

Worth noting for this clonotype: This may be a read error, as it is one base from a much larger clone. The V call is TRBV20-1, the J call TRBJ2-5; the D gene is possibly TRBD1 (5 bases). With 1 base removed from V and 7 bases from J, the gap between germline ends came to 25 bases. Germline values: CDR1 DFQATT, CDR2 SNEGSKA (reference sequence). The CDR3 spans 17 residues. The CDR3 nucleotides read TGCAGTGCTAGAGCCCCCTTAAACGACAGCGACTTGGGGACCCAGTACTTC. Amino acid sequence: CSARAPLNDSDLGTQYF.

Comment on this clonotype: This sequence may be a read error, since a much larger clone differs from it by one base. This sequence joins TRBV5-1 and TRBJ2-5; D uncertain. Per the germline V gene, CDR1 is SGHRS and CDR2 is YFSETQ. The length of the CDR3 is 14 residues. V lost 7 bases and J lost 2, with 15 bases in between. CDR3 sequence: CASAGMAAQETQYF. The CDR3 nucleotides are TGCGCCAGCGCCGGCATGGCAGCACAAGAGACCCAGTACTTC.

Regarding this clonotype: A junction boundary mismatches the germline segment, possibly from a read error. V is TRBV11-2 and J is TRBJ2-7; D is perhaps TRBD1 (5 bases). Germline lookup yields CDR1 SGHAT and CDR2 FQNNGV. The CDR3 contains 14 residues. The CDR3, as DNA: TGCGCCAGCAGCCAAGATACAGGAAACAACGAGCAGTACTTC. It encodes CASSQDTGNNEQYF.

There are many counts of this clonotype. The chain is built from TRBV7-2 and TRBJ2-5; TRBD1 or TRBD2 may be the D gene (6 bases each). This CDR3 spans 15 amino acids. Germline CDR1 reads SGHTA; CDR2 reads FQGNSA. The V end lost 1 base, the J end lost 0 bases, and 9 bases lay between the germline ends. The CDR3 reads CASSLGGGHQETQYF. CDR3 in DNA: TGTGCCAGCAGCTTAGGAGGGGGGCACCAAGAGACCCAGTACTTC.

This clonotype was counted at least ten times. At one end the junction does not follow the germline gene, possibly because of a read error. The CDR3 sequence: CASSLGLAVETQYF. The CDR3, as DNA: TGTGCTAGCAGCTTAGGTCTAGCGGTGGAGACCCAGTACTTC. The chain has TRBV7-7 and TRBJ2-5; 7 bases line up with TRBD2. The germline V gene has CDR1 SSHAT and CDR2 FNYEAQ (reference sequence). This CDR3 spans 14 amino acids.